This T cell receptor (beta chain) was obtained from a study of Ad26.COV2.S vaccination and SARS-CoV-2 variants. The CDR3 has 16 amino acids. Germline CDR1 is SGDLS and CDR2 is YYNGEE. The trim removed 4 bases at V and 2 bases at J, leaving 8 bases unmatched. Treatment reported: 15 to 20 received Ad26.COV2.S at low or high dose, single or two shots; several received placebo; per-sample allocation not given. After the first vaccine or placebo injection, samples were drawn on day 63. An adult aged 18-55 years in Boston served as the donor. Profiled with immunoSEQ multiplex PCR; TCRdb holds only in-frame clones, not every one. The data hold roughly 500,000 clones, with nearly 90% observed a single time.

Here the sequenced sample was peripheral blood, taken in a trial of Ad26.COV2.S vaccine versus placebo. The V gene is TRBV9, the J gene TRBJ2-1; TRBD1 aligns across 8 bases. This TCR was recovered from a person between 18 and 65 years old who received the Ad26.COV2.S COVID-19 vaccine or a placebo. CDR3 amino acids: CASSLSTGGAYNEQFF. In DNA form, the CDR3 reads TGTGCCAGCAGCTTATCAACAGGGGGAGCCTACAATGAGCAGTTCTTC.